A selection of T cell receptor beta chains follows, all from one sample in a study of cytomegalovirus exposure and HLA in healthy donors. The repertoire was sequenced with immunoSEQ multiplex PCR; TCRdb's copy has only in-frame clones and lacks some. In the table there are fewer than 200,000 clones, 81% of which are singletons. Source material: PBMCs. These receptors came from a woman between 50 and 59 years old in good health and CMV-seronegative. Both conserved end residues are part of each CDR3. A D gene is named only where the DNA matches it firmly. Not every row has a clone size; where given, it reads once, few, many or a size class.

v_call	d_call	clone_size	j_call	cdr3_nt	cdr3_aa
TRBV5-1	.	.	TRBJ2-1	TGCGCCAGCAGCTTGGTGGGGGGCAATGAGCAGTTCTTC	CASSLVGGNEQFF
TRBV9	TRBD1	.	TRBJ1-2	TGTGCCAGCAGCGCCGGGACAGGGGGCGACTATGGCTACACCTTC	CASSAGTGGDYGYTF
TRBV15	.	.	TRBJ2-7	TGTGCCACCAGCGGGGCGGTAGGGATTTACGAGCAGTACTTC	CATSGAVGIYEQYF
TRBV30	.	.	TRBJ2-7	TGTGCCTGGAGTCTGAATTTCTACGAGCAGTACTTC	CAWSLNFYEQYF
TRBV2	.	.	TRBJ1-1	TGTGCCAGCAACTGGGGGGGGGCCCAGGCCACTGAAGCTTTCTTT	CASNWGGAQATEAFF
TRBV7-2	.	.	TRBJ2-7	TGTGCCAGCACCTCCCCCCTCTCCTACGAGCAGTACTTC	CASTSPLSYEQYF
TRBV7-9	.	.	TRBJ2-7	TGTGCCAGCCAGATGGCGGGCAGCTCCTACGAGCAGTACTTC	CASQMAGSSYEQYF
TRBV19	.	.	TRBJ1-1	TGTGCCAGTAGTATGCCCAGACAGGCAGAAGCTTTCTTT	CASSMPRQAEAFF
TRBV6-6	TRBD2	.	TRBJ2-1	TGTGCCACCCGGGAGGGGGGGCGGGGGGAGCAGTTCTTC	CATREGGRGEQFF
TRBV7-9	TRBD1	.	TRBJ1-1	TGTGCCAGCAGCTCCGGACAGGGGGGGATCAGGGTCACTGAAGCTTTCTTT	CASSSGQGGIRVTEAFF
TRBV6-1	.	.	TRBJ1-3	TGTGCCAGCAGTGCAGGGAAAACTGGAAACACCATATATTTT	CASSAGKTGNTIYF
TRBV9	TRBD1	.	TRBJ1-6	TGTGCCAGCAGCGCCGGGACAGGGGTAAATTCACCCCTCCACTTT	CASSAGTGVNSPLHF
TRBV15	TRBD2	.	TRBJ2-7	TGTGCCACCAGCAGAGATCGGGGACTAGCGGGGACCTACGAGCAGTACTTC	CATSRDRGLAGTYEQYF
TRBV19	.	.	TRBJ1-1	TGTGCCAGTAGTAACAGGGACACTGAAGCTTTCTTT	CASSNRDTEAFF
TRBV9	.	.	TRBJ2-1	TGTGCCAGCAGCGCTGGAGGAGGGTACTCCTACAATGAGCAGTTCTTC	CASSAGGGYSYNEQFF
TRBV7-8	.	once	TRBJ2-7	TGTGCCAGCAGCTTATGGACCGGGAACTACGAGCAGTACTTC	CASSLWTGNYEQYF
TRBV19	TRBD1	.	TRBJ2-3	TGTGCCAGTAGTATAGGACCTCCCAGGGGGAATACGCAGTATTTT	CASSIGPPRGNTQYF
TRBV4-2	TRBD2	.	TRBJ2-2	TGTGCCAGCAGCCAGGAGGGACTAGCGGTAAAGGGGAGCACCGGGGAGCTGTTTTTT	CASSQEGLAVKGSTGELFF
TRBV6-5	.	few	TRBJ2-7	TGTGCCAGCAGTTCCTCGGGGGACAGAGACTACGAGCAGTACTTC	CASSSSGDRDYEQYF
TRBV2	.	.	TRBJ1-1	TGTGCCAGCACGCAGGCCCGGAACACTGAAGCTTTCTTT	CASTQARNTEAFF
TRBV5-5	TRBD2	once	TRBJ2-5	TGTGCCAGCAGCTTTTCGGGGGGGATACAAGAGACCCAGTACTTC	CASSFSGGIQETQYF
TRBV7-2	.	.	TRBJ1-1	TGTGCCAGCAGCTTTCGCGGGGGTAGAGAGAACACTGAAGCTTTCTTT	CASSFRGGRENTEAFF
TRBV28	.	.	TRBJ2-5	TGTGCCAGCAGCCGTCGTCTAGGATACCAAGAGACCCAGTACTTC	CASSRRLGYQETQYF
TRBV7-2	.	.	TRBJ1-5	TGTGCCAGCAGCTTAGATTCCCGCGGGGGGCAGCCCCAGCATTTT	CASSLDSRGGQPQHF
TRBV7-9	TRBD1	once	TRBJ1-5	TGTGCCAGCGGACGACAGGGTAGTCAGCCCCAGCATTTT	CASGRQGSQPQHF
TRBV10-3	.	.	TRBJ2-2	TGTGCCACCTCGGAGCGGAGCACCGGGGAGCTGTTTTTT	CATSERSTGELFF